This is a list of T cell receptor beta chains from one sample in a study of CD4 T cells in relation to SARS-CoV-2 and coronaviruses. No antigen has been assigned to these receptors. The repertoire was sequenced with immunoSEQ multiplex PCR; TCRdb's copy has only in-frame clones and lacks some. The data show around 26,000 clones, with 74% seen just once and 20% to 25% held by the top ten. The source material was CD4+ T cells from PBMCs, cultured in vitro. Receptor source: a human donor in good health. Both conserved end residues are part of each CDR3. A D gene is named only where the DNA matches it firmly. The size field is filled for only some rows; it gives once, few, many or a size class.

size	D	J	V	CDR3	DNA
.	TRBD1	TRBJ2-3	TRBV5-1	CASSPGTATDTQYF	TGCGCCAGCAGCCCCGGGACAGCCACAGATACGCAGTATTTT
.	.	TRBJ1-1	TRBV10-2	CASSDFRGGVTEAFF	TGCGCCAGCAGTGACTTCAGGGGAGGTGTCACTGAAGCTTTCTTT
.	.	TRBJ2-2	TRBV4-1	CASSQVFPGELFF	TGCGCCAGCAGCCAAGTCTTCCCTGGGGAGCTGTTTTTT
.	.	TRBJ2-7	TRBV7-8	CASSLAAPAYEQYF	TGTGCCAGCAGCTTAGCGGCCCCGGCCTACGAGCAGTACTTC
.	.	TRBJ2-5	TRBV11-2	CASSSLQGKLGTQYF	TGTGCCAGCAGCTCGCTTCAGGGGAAGTTAGGGACCCAGTACTTC
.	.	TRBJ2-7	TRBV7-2	CASSSSGTYHKYF	TGTGCCAGCAGCTCGTCGGGGACGTACCATAAGTACTTC
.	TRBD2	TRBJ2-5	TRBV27	CASSLQLPGGPEQETQYF	TGTGCCAGCAGTTTACAACTACCGGGGGGGCCGGAACAAGAGACCCAGTACTTC
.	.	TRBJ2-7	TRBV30	CAWSDGGIYEQYF	TGTGCCTGGAGTGATGGCGGGATCTACGAGCAGTACTTC
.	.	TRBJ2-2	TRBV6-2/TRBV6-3	CASSYEGGSNTGELFF	TGTGCCAGCAGTTACGAGGGGGGATCGAACACCGGGGAGCTGTTTTTT
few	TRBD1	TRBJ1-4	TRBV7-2	CASSWTGGEKLFF	TGTGCCAGCAGCTGGACAGGGGGTGAAAAACTGTTTTTT
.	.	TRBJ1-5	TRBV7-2	CASSLRGNQPQHF	TGTGCCAGCAGCTTACGGGGAAATCAGCCCCAGCATTTT
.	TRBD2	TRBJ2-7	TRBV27	CASRLLAGAYEQYF	TGTGCCAGCAGGTTACTAGCGGGGGCCTACGAGCAGTACTTC
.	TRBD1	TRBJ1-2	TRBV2	CASSSTGGYGYTF	TGTGCCAGCAGCTCGACAGGGGGCTATGGCTACACCTTC
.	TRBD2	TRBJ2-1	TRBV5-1	CASSLGPSGTHYNEQFF	TGCGCCAGCAGCTTGGGTCCTAGCGGGACCCACTACAATGAGCAGTTCTTC
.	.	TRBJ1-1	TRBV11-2	CASSFTDNTEAFF	TGTGCCAGCAGCTTCACAGATAACACTGAAGCTTTCTTT
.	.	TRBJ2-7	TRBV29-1	CSAMGKGGLGQYF	TGCAGCGCGATGGGAAAAGGGGGTCTCGGGCAGTACTTC
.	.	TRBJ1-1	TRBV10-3	CAISGSDRGEAFF	TGTGCCATCAGTGGCTCGGATCGGGGCGAAGCTTTCTTT
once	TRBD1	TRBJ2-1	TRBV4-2	CASSQDRGPNYNEQFF	TGTGCCAGCAGCCAAGACAGGGGGCCTAACTACAATGAGCAGTTCTTC
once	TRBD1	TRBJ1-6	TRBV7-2	CASRFDPGTVNSPLHF	TGTGCCAGCAGATTCGATCCCGGGACAGTGAATTCACCCCTCCACTTT
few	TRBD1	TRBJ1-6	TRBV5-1	CASSPGQGMNNSPLHF	TGCGCCAGCAGCCCGGGACAGGGGATGAATAATTCACCCCTCCACTTT
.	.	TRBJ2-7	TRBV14	CASSRLGEGGYEQYF	TGTGCCAGCAGCCGCCTTGGTGAGGGGGGATACGAGCAGTACTTC
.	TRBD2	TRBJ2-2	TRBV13	CASSPLPSGGGDTGELFF	TGTGCCAGCAGCCCCCTCCCTAGCGGGGGGGGAGACACCGGGGAGCTGTTTTTT
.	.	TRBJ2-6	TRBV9	CASTPRGGGSGANVLTF	TGTGCCAGCACCCCAAGGGGAGGGGGCTCTGGGGCCAACGTCCTGACTTTC
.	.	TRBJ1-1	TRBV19	CASSIGMGDTEAFF	TGTGCCAGTAGTATAGGTATGGGGGACACTGAAGCTTTCTTT
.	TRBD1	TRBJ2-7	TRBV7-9	CASSSSGTGHTEQYF	TGTGCCAGCAGCTCCTCCGGGACAGGGCATACCGAGCAGTACTTC
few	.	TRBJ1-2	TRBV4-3	CASSQAADNYGYTF	TGCGCCAGCAGCCAAGCCGCCGATAACTATGGCTACACCTTC
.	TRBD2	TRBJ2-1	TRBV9	CASSGTSGGQFF	TGTGCCAGCAGCGGTACCTCGGGAGGGCAGTTCTTC
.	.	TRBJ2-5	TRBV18	CASSPELGVLKTQYF	TGTGCCAGCTCACCAGAATTAGGGGTGCTCAAGACCCAGTACTTC
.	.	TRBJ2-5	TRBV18	CASSPMETQYF	TGTGCCAGCTCACCAATGGAGACCCAGTACTTC
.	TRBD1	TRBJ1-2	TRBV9	CASSVDRGPYGYTF	TGTGCCAGCAGCGTAGACAGGGGGCCATATGGCTACACCTTC
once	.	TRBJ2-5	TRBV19	CASSIGSQGGTQYF	TGTGCCAGTAGTATAGGTTCCCAGGGAGGGACCCAGTACTTC
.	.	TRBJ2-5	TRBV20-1	CSASGSWRGGGETQYF	TGCAGTGCTAGTGGGTCTTGGAGGGGCGGTGGAGAGACCCAGTACTTC
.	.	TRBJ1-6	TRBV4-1	CASSQDLGPLHF	TGCGCCAGCAGCCAAGACCTGGGGCCCCTCCACTTT
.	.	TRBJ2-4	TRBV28	CASLDSGKNIQYF	TGTGCCAGCTTAGACAGTGGCAAAAACATTCAGTACTTC
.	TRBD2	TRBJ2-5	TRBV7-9	CASRQGPLAGGETQYF	TGTGCCAGCAGACAAGGGCCCCTAGCGGGAGGAGAGACCCAGTACTTC
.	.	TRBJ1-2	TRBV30	CAWSVQHQGGYTF	TGTGCCTGGAGTGTACAGCACCAAGGTGGCTACACCTTC
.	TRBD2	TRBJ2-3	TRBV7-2	CASSQRTAGADTQYF	TGTGCCAGCAGCCAACGTACAGCGGGAGCAGATACGCAGTATTTT
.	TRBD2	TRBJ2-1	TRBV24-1	CATSEAASGNNEQFF	TGTGCCACCAGTGAGGCGGCTAGCGGGAATAATGAGCAGTTCTTC
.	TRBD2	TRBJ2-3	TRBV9	CASSLRAGARTDTQYF	TGTGCCAGCAGCTTACGGGCGGGAGCCCGCACAGATACGCAGTATTTT
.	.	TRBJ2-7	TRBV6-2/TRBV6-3	CASSYSKTGPMSSYEQYF	TGTGCCAGCAGTTACTCGAAGACGGGGCCAATGTCCTCCTACGAGCAGTACTTC
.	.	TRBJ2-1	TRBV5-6	CASSRGVGSDFNEQFF	TGTGCCAGCAGCCGCGGGGTGGGGTCTGACTTCAATGAGCAGTTCTTC
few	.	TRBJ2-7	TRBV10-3	CAISESHEQYF	TGTGCCATCAGTGAGTCCCACGAGCAGTACTTC
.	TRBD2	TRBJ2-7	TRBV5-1	CASRPGGFTDEQYF	TGCGCCAGCAGACCCGGGGGGTTTACGGACGAGCAGTACTTC
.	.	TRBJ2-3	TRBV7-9	CASQLMRDTQYF	TGTGCCAGCCAGCTTATGAGAGATACGCAGTATTTT
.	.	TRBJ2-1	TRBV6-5	CASRDAKGWYNEQFF	TGTGCCAGCCGAGACGCGAAGGGATGGTACAATGAGCAGTTCTTC
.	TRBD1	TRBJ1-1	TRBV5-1	CASNPGQGWNTEAFF	TGCGCCAGCAACCCTGGACAGGGCTGGAACACTGAAGCTTTCTTT
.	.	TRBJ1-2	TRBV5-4	CASSSTFMKVNYGYTF	TGTGCCAGCAGCTCCACGTTCATGAAGGTAAACTATGGCTACACCTTC
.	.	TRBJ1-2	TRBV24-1	CATSGSAFTGSLGGYTF	TGTGCCACCAGTGGGAGCGCGTTTACGGGCAGTTTGGGTGGCTACACCTTC
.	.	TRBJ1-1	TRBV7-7	CARPGPTRFTEAFF	TGTGCCCGGCCGGGGCCCACGCGTTTCACTGAAGCTTTCTTT
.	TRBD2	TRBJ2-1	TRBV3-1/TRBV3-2	CASSQAGPGGGEQFF	TGTGCCAGCAGCCAAGCCGGACCCGGGGGGGGTGAGCAGTTCTTC
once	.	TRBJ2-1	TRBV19	CASEAHGGAVYEQFF	TGTGCCAGTGAGGCACACGGGGGTGCTGTGTATGAGCAGTTCTTC
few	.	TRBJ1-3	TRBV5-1	CASSLAGRGNTIYF	TGCGCCAGCAGCTTGGCCGGCAGAGGAAACACCATATATTTT
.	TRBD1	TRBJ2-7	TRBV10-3	CAIRGTGGSYEQYF	TGTGCCATCAGGGGGACAGGGGGCTCATACGAGCAGTACTTC